The T cell receptor beta chain described here comes from a study of beta chain features in type 1 diabetes. For the study at large: Age, gender, cell numbers and subset yield matched between patients and controls. Across all samples, over 85 million sorted cells were examined.

Isolated RNA was reverse transcribed in full, so expressed TCRB transcripts were sequenced. Repertoires were generated with immunoSEQ multiplex PCR, while TCRdb's copy carries only in-frame clones and drops some. Of about 620,000 clones listed, roughly a sixth are singletons. Trimming cost V 0 bases and J 5 bases, with 12 bases left between them. The germline V gene encodes CDR1 SGHKS and CDR2 YYEKEE (reference sequence). The CDR3 has 15 amino acids. The specimen sequenced was naive CD4+ T cells from blood. This chain connects TRBV5-5 to TRBJ2-1; possibly TRBD1 for D (6 bases). This receptor was identified in a young man in good health. The CDR3 is CASSLGPTGHNEQFF. Written as DNA, the CDR3 is TGTGCCAGCAGCTTGGGCCCGACAGGACACAATGAGCAGTTCTTC.